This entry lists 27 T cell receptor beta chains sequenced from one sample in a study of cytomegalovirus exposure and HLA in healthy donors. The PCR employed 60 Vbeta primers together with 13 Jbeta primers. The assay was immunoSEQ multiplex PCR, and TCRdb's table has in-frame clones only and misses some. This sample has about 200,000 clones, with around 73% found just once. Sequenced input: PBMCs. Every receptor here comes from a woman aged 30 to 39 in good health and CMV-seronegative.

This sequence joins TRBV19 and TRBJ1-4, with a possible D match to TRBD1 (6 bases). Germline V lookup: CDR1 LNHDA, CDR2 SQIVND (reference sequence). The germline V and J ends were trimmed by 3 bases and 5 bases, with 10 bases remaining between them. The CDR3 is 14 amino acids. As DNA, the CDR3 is TGTGCCAGTAGTATTAGAGGACAGAATGAAAAACTGTTTTTT. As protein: CASSIRGQNEKLFF.

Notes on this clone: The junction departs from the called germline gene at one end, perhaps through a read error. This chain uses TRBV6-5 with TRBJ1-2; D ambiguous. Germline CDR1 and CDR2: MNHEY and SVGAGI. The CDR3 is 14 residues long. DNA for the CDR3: TGTGCCAGCAGTTTAAGAAGGAGTCCTTATGGCTACCCCTTC. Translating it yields CASSLRRSPYGYPF.

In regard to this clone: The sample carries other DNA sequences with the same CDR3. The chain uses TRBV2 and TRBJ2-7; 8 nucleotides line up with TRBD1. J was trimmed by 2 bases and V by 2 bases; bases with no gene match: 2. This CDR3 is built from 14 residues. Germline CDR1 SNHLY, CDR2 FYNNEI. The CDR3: CASSEQGATYEQYF. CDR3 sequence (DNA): TGTGCCAGCAGTGAACAGGGGGCTACCTACGAGCAGTACTTC.

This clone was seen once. The CDR3 DNA reads TGCAGCGTTTATGGTCGATCAGGGGGGAATTGGAATGAGCAGTTCTTC. Amino acids: CSVYGRSGGNWNEQFF. The J gene is TRBJ2-1, the V gene TRBV29-1, with a tentative D call TRBD1 (7 bases). This CDR3 spans 16 amino acids. The ends were cut back, 5 bases at V and 7 bases at J, with 24 bases in the middle. Germline V gene lookup returns CDR1 SQVTM and CDR2 ANQGSEA.

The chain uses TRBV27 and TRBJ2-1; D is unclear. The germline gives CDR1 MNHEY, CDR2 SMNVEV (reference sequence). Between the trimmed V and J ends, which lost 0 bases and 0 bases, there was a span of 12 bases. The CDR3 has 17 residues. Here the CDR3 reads CASSLSKKKSSYNEQFF. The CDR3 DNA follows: TGTGCCAGCAGTTTATCGAAGAAGAAGAGCTCCTACAATGAGCAGTTCTTC.

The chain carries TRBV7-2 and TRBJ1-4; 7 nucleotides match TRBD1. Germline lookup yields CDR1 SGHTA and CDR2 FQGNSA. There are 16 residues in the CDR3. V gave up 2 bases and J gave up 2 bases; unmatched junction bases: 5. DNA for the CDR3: TGTGCCAGCAGCTTAAGGCCGACAGGGACTAATGAAAAACTGTTTTTT. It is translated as CASSLRPTGTNEKLFF.

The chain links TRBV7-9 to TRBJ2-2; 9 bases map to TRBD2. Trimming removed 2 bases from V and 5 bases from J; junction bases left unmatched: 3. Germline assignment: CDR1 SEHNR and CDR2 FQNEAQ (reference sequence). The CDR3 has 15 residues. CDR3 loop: CASSLLAGRTGELFF. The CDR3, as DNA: TGTGCCAGCAGCTTACTAGCGGGACGTACCGGGGAGCTGTTTTTT.

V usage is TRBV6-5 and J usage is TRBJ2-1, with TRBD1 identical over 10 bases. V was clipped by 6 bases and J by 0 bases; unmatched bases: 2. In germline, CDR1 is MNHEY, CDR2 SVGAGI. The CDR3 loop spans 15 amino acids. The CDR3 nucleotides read TGTGCCAGCAGGACAGGGGGCAGCTCCTACAATGAGCAGTTCTTC. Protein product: CASRTGGSSYNEQFF.

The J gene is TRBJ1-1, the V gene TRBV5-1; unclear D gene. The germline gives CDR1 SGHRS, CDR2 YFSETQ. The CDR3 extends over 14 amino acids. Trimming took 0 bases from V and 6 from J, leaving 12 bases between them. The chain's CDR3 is CASSLVPGKAEAFF. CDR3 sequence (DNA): TGCGCCAGCAGCTTGGTTCCGGGGAAGGCTGAAGCTTTCTTT.

CDR3 in DNA: TGCAGCGTTGCCGGACAGGCGACCTACGAGCAGTACTTC. Protein product: CSVAGQATYEQYF. V is TRBV29-1 and J is TRBJ2-7; 7 bases fit TRBD1. Per the germline V gene, CDR1 is SQVTM and CDR2 is ANQGSEA. The CDR3 length is 13 residues. J lost 2 bases, V lost 4 bases, and 5 bases had no gene match.

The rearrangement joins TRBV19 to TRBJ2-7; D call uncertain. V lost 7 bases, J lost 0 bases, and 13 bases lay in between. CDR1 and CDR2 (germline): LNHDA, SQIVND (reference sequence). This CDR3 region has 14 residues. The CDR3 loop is CASKVSWSSYEQYF. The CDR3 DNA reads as TGTGCCAGTAAAGTGTCCTGGAGCTCCTACGAGCAGTACTTC.

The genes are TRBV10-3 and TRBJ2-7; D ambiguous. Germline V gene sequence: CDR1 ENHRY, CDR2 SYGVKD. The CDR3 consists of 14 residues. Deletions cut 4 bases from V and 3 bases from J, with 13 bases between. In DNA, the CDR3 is TGTGCCATCAGTGCAGCGAGAGAGATCTACGAGCAGTACTTC. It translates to CAISAAREIYEQYF.

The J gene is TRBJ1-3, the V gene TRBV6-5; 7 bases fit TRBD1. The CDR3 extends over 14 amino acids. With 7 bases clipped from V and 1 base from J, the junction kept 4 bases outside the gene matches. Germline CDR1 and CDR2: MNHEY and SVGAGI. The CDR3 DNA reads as TGTGCCAGCACAGGGGGTGGATCTGGAAACACCATATATTTT. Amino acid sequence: CASTGGGSGNTIYF.

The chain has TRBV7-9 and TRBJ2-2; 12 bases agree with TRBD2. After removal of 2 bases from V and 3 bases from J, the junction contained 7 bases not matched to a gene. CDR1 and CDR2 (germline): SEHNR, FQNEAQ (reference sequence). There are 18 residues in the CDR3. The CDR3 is CASSLSMTSGSYTGELFF. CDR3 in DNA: TGTGCCAGCAGCTTAAGTATGACTAGCGGGAGTTACACCGGGGAGCTGTTTTTT.

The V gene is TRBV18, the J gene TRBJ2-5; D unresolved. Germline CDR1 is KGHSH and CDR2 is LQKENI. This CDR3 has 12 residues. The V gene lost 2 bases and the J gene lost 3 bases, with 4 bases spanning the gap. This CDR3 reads CASSPSEETQYF. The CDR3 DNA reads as TGTGCCAGCTCACCATCCGAAGAGACCCAGTACTTC. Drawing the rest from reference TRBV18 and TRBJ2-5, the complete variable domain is NAGVMQNPRHLVRRRGQEARLRCSPMKGHSHVYWYRQLPEEGLKFMVYLQKENIIDESGMPKERFSAEFPKEGPSILRIQQVVRGDSAAYFCASSPSEETQYFGPGTRLLVL.

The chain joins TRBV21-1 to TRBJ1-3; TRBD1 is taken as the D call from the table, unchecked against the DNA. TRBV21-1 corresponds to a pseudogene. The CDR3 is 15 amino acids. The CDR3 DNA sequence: TGTGCCAGCAGCAACCCGACAGGGCCTGGAAACACCATATATTTT. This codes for CASSNPTGPGNTIYF.

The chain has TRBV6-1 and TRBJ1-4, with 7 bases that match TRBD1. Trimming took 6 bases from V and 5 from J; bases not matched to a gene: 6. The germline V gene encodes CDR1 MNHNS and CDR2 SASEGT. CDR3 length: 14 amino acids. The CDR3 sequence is CASRRTGQNEKLFF. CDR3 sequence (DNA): TGTGCCAGCAGAAGGACAGGACAAAATGAAAAACTGTTTTTT.

Here the CDR3 DNA reads TGTGCCAGCAGCGTAGGCGCGGGGGCCGCCACAGATACGCAGTATTTT. Translating gives CASSVGAGAATDTQYF. The rearrangement links TRBV9 to TRBJ2-3, with D tentatively TRBD2 (7 bases). CDR1 and CDR2 from the germline V gene are SGDLS and YYNGEE. This CDR3 is built from 16 residues. Trimming cost V 0 bases and J 2 bases, with 13 bases left between them.

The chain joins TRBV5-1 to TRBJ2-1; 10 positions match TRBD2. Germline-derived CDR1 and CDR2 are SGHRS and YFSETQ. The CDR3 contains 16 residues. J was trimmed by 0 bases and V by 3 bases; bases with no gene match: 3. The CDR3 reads CASSWGLATSYNEQFF. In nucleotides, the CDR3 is TGCGCCAGCAGCTGGGGACTAGCGACCTCCTACAATGAGCAGTTCTTC.

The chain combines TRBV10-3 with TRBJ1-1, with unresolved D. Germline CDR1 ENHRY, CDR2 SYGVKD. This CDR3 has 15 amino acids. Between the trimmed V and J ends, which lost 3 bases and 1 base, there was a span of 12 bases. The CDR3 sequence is CAISDPRVWNTEAFF. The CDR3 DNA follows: TGTGCCATCAGTGACCCTCGAGTGTGGAACACTGAAGCTTTCTTT.

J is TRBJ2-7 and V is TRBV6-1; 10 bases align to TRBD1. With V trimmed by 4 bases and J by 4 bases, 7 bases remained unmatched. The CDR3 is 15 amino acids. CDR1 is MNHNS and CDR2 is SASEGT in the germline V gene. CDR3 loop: CASSAQGQGWYEQYF. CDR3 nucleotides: TGTGCCAGCAGTGCCCAGGGACAGGGGTGGTACGAGCAGTACTTC.

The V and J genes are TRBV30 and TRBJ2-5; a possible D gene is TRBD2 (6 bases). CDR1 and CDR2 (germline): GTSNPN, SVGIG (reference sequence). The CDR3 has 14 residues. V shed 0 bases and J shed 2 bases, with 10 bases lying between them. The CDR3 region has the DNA TGTGCCTGGAGTGTACATGCGGGGCAAGAGACCCAGTACTTC. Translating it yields CAWSVHAGQETQYF. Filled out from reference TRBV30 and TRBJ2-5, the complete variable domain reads SQTIHQWPATLVQPVGSPLSLECTVEGTSNPNLYWYRQAAGRGLQLLFYSVGIGQISSEVPQNLSASRPQDRQFILSSKKLLLSDSGFYLCAWSVHAGQETQYFGPGTRLLVL.

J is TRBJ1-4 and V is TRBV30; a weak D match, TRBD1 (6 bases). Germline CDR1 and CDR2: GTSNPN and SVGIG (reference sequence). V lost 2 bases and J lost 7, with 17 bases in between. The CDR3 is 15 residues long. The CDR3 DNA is TGTGCCTGGAGTTTCCGTCGAGGGGGTATTGAAAAACTGTTTTTT. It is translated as CAWSFRRGGIEKLFF.

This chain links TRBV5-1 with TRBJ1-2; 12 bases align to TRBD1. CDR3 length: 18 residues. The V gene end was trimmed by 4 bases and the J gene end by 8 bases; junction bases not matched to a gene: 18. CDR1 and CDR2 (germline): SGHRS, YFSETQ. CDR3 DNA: TGCGCCAGCAGCCCCCGCTCCGGGACAGGGGGCGCTCCGGGGGGCTACACCTTC. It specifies CASSPRSGTGGAPGGYTF. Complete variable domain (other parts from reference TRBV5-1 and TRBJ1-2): KAGVTQTPRYLIKTRGQQVTLSCSPISGHRSVSWYQQTPGQGLQFLFEYFSETQRNKGNFPGRFSGRQFSNSRSEMNVSTLELGDSALYLCASSPRSGTGGAPGGYTFGSGTRLTVV.

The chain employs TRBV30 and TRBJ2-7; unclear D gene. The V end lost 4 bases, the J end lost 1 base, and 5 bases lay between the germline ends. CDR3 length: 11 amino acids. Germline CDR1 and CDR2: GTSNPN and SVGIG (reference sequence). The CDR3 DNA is TGTGCCTGGACAAAATCCTACGAGCAGTACTTC. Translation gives CAWTKSYEQYF.

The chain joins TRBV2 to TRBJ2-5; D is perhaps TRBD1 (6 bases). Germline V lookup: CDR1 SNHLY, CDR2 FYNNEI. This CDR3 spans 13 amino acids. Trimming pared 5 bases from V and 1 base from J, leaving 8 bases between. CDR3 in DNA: TGTGCCAGCAGTAACAGGGTCCAAGAGACCCAGTACTTC. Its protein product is CASSNRVQETQYF.

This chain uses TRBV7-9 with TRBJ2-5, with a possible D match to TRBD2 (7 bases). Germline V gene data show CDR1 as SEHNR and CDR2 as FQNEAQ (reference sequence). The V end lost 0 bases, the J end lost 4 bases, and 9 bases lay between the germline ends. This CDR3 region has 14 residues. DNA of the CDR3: TGTGCCAGCAGCTTAGCGGGGGGGCCAGAGACCCAGTACTTC. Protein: CASSLAGGPETQYF.